These 10 T cell receptor beta chains share one sample of origin, sequenced in a study of T cell changes during pregnancy in multiple sclerosis. Libraries were prepared by immunoSEQ multiplex PCR; TCRdb keeps only in-frame clonotypes and omits some of them. The sample has 90,000 to 95,000 clones; 75% to 95% are singletons. Specimen: peripheral blood, collected before pregnancy. The source of these receptors is a female donor with multiple sclerosis, enrolled in a pregnancy study.

This chain links TRBV19 with TRBJ1-4; 10 nucleotides align to TRBD1. The trim removed 3 bases at V and 7 bases at J, leaving 2 bases unmatched. The CDR3 spans 14 residues. CDR1 and CDR2 from the germline V gene are LNHDA and SQIVND (reference sequence). The CDR3, as DNA: TGTGCCAGTAGTATTGGACAGGGGGGTGAAAAACTGTTTTTT. Its translation is CASSIGQGGEKLFF.

V gene TRBV11-2 combines with J gene TRBJ2-1; tentative D call: TRBD1 (7 bases). Germline V gene sequence: CDR1 SGHAT, CDR2 FQNNGV. Trimming took 8 bases from V and 7 from J, leaving 9 bases between them. The CDR3 covers 11 residues. DNA of the CDR3: TGTGCCAGCCAGGGGGGTAATGAGCAGTTCTTC. Protein sequence: CASQGGNEQFF.

The chain combines TRBV5-1 with TRBJ2-2; TRBD1 matches 10 bases. This CDR3 has 16 amino acids. V trimming: 0 bases; J trimming: 5 bases; junction bases outside the gene matches: 4. Germline CDR1 and CDR2: SGHRS and YFSETQ. The CDR3 DNA reads as TGCGCCAGCAGCTTGGCCGGGACAGGGGCGACCGGGGAGCTGTTTTTT. Its protein product is CASSLAGTGATGELFF.

This clone was observed once. V is TRBV5-6 and J is TRBJ1-2, with TRBD1 as a possible D gene (6 bases). Germline CDR1 reads SGHDT; CDR2 reads YYEEEE. This CDR3 has 15 amino acids. V was trimmed by 0 bases and J by 5 bases, leaving 14 bases between them. CDR3 in DNA: TGTGCCAGCAGCTTGGACCTCACAGGGAATTATGGCTACACCTTC. As protein: CASSLDLTGNYGYTF.

This sequence joins TRBV5-8 and TRBJ2-5; 7 bases match TRBD1. This CDR3 spans 16 amino acids. The V segment lost 3 bases and the J segment 1 base; nucleotides outside the gene matches: 9. Germline V CDR1 and CDR2: SGHTS, YDEGEE. In DNA form, the CDR3 reads TGTGCCAGCAGCTCGGGACAGACGGGCACCCAAGAGACCCAGTACTTC. Residues: CASSSGQTGTQETQYF.

This clone was recorded once. This chain uses TRBV11-3 with TRBJ2-1, with D maybe TRBD2 (5 bases). V lost 5 bases, J lost 8 bases, and 19 bases lay in between. Germline-derived CDR1 and CDR2 are SGHNT and YENEEA. The CDR3 covers 15 residues. The CDR3 sequence is CASSPRDTRRDEQFF. CDR3 bases: TGTGCCAGCAGCCCCCGGGATACTAGGCGGGATGAGCAGTTCTTC.

This clone has only one observation. This chain connects TRBV19 to TRBJ2-1; TRBD2 matches at 11 bases. V lost 5 bases, J lost 3 bases, and 9 bases stayed unmatched. The CDR3 is 17 amino acids. The germline CDR1 and CDR2 sequences are LNHDA and SQIVND (reference sequence). The CDR3 loop reads CASSLLAGTSGYNEQFF. The CDR3 DNA sequence: TGTGCCAGTAGTCTCCTGGCCGGGACTAGCGGCTACAATGAGCAGTTCTTC. Variable domain in full (rest from reference TRBV19 and TRBJ2-1): DGGITQSPKYLFRKEGQNVTLSCEQNLNHDAMYWYRQDPGQGLRLIYYSQIVNDFQKGDIAEGYSVSREKKESFPLTVTSAQKNPTAFYLCASSLLAGTSGYNEQFFGPGTRLTVL.

This chain connects TRBV6-1 to TRBJ2-1, with TRBD2 identical over 7 bases. V shed 6 bases, J shed 4 bases, and the junction held 6 bases outside the gene matches. The germline gives CDR1 MNHNS, CDR2 SASEGT. CDR3 length: 14 residues. The CDR3 DNA sequence: TGTGCCAGCAGACGAGGGACTACGTACAATGAGCAGTTCTTC. Translated, it gives CASRRGTTYNEQFF.

The chain combines TRBV9 with TRBJ2-7; D may be TRBD1 (5 bases). CDR1 and CDR2 from the germline V gene are SGDLS and YYNGEE. The germline V and J ends were trimmed by 3 bases and 3 bases, with 7 bases remaining between them. The CDR3 is 12 residues long. CDR3 coding DNA: TGTGCCAGCAGCGGGACAAACTACGAGCAGTACTTC. Protein: CASSGTNYEQYF. Full variable domain (remainder filled in from reference TRBV9 and TRBJ2-7): DSGVTQTPKHLITATGQRVTLRCSPRSGDLSVYWYQQSLDQGLQFLIQYYNGEERAKGNILERFSAQQFPDLHSELNLSSLELGDSALYFCASSGTNYEQYFGPGTRLTVT.

The V gene is TRBV19, the J gene TRBJ2-3, with 13 bases matching TRBD2. Germline CDR1 LNHDA, CDR2 SQIVND (reference sequence). This CDR3 comprises 16 residues. Trimming took 5 bases from V and 3 from J; bases not matched to a gene: 5. CDR3 in amino acids: CASSHRLAGGTDTQYF. In DNA, the CDR3 is TGTGCCAGTAGTCATCGACTAGCGGGGGGAACAGATACGCAGTATTTT.